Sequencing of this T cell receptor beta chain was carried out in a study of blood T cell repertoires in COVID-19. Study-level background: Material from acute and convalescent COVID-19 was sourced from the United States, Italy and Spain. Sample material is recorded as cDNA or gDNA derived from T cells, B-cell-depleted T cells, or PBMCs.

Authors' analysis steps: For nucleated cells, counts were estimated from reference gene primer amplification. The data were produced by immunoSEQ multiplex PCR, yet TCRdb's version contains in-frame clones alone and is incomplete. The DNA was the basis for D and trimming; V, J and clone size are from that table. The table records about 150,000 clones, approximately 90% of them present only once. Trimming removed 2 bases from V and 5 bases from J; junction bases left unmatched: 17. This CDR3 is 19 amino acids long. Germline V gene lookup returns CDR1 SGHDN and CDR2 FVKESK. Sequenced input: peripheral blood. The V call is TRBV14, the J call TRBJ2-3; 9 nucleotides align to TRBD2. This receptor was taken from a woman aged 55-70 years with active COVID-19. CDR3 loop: CASSQSPWGAGGLGDTQYF. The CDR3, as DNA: TGTGCCAGCAGCCAAAGCCCTTGGGGAGCGGGAGGACTCGGAGATACGCAGTATTTT.